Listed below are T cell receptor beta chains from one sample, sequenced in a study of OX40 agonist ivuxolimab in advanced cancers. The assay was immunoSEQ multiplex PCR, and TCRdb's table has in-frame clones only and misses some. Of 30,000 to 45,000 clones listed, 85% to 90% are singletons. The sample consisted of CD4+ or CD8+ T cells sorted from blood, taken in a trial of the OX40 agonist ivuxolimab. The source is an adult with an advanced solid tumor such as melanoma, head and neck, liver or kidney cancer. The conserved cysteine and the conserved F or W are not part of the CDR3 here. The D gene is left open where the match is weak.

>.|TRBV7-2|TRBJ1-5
ASSLGWGAGVTNQPQH
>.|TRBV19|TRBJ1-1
ASSSTGLTEAF
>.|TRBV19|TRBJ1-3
ASSIVASTEGNTIY
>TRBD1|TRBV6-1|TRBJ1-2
ASSVPGQGYGYT
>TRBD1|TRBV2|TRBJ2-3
ASGRPGGEDTQY
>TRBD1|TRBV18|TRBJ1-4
ASSPTGLSEKLF
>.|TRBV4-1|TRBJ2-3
ASSPGTIRTDTQY
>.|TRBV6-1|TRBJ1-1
ASSYKAF
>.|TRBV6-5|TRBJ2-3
ASNGGTDTQY
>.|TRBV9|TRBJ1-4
ASSVKGANEKLF
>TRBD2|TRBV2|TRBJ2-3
ASSAALAGVDTQY
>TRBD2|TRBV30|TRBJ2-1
AWTPLAGVVNEQF
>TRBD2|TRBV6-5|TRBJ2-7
ASSYSREGGYEQY
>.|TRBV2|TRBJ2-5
ASRLEGTQY
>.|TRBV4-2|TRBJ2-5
ASSPSAETQY
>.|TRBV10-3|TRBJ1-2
ASRGGGVGYT
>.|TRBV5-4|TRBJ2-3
ASRSDGGTQY
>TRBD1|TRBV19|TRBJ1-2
ASSRAGTGRGYT
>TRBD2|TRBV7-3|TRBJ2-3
ASSRRLAATDTQY
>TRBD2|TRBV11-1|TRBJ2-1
ASSSGIAGDEQF
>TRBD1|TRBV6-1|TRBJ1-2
ASSEGQGANYGYT
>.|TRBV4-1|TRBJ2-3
ASSQDLVSTDTQY
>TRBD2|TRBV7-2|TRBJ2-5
ASSKGLAEETQY
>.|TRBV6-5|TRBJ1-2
ASRTGPYGYT
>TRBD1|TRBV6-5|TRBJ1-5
ASRPRQGGQPQH
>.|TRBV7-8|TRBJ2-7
ASSQRLGPMDHEQY
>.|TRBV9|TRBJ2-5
ASSGDGETQY
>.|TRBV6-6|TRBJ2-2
ASKEQERRTGELF
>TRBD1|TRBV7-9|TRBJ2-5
ASSLAEGQGRETQY
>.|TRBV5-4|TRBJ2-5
ASSQRTPKQETQY
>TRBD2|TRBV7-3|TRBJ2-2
ASSLNSGGPLVGELF
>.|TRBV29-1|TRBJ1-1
SVVSGRIAEAF
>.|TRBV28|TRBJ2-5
ASSLYTGWETQY
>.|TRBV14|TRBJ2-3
ASSQDRSGTQY
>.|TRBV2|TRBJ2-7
ASSLAGTRAYEQY
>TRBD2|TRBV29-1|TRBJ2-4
SVLRLAENIQY
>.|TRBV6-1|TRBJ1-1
ASSQPRVNTEAF